The present T cell receptor (beta chain) was sequenced within a study of Ad26.COV2.S vaccination and SARS-CoV-2 variants. This table comes from immunoSEQ multiplex PCR, and its TCRdb copy is limited to in-frame clones, with some not included. The profile covers about 680,000 clones, with around 89% appearing a single time and roughly 1.5% taken by the ten largest. This CDR3 is 14 amino acids long. V was pared by 2 bases and J by 4 bases, with 9 bases between. Germline CDR1 LGHDT, CDR2 YNNKEL (reference sequence). Specified treatment: 15 to 20 received Ad26.COV2.S at low or high dose, single or two shots; 5 received placebo; per-sample allocation not given. Sampling took place 63 days after the first vaccine or placebo injection. Aged 18-55 years, donor was enrolled in Boston in 2020.

The sample consisted of peripheral blood, taken in a trial of Ad26.COV2.S vaccine versus placebo. J is TRBJ2-1 and V is TRBV3-1 (or the pseudogene TRBV3-2); D ambiguous. The source of this sequence is a person between 18 and 60 years old who received the Ad26.COV2.S COVID-19 vaccine or a placebo. CDR3 residues: CASSQTNYYNEQFF. The CDR3 DNA reads as TGTGCCAGCAGCCAAACTAACTATTACAATGAGCAGTTCTTC.